What follows is one T cell receptor beta chain and its context. This clonotype was detected many times. The clone's antigen remains unknown. Base qualities are not provided; no much larger clone lies one nucleotide away. What this sample's treatment or condition label stands for: allogeneic hematopoietic cell transplantation with graft depleted of TCRalphabeta T cells and CD19 B cells. TCRalphabeta/CD19-depleted allogeneic hematopoietic cell grafts were given to the transplant recipients, all of whom were children. The data are from a study of T-cell reconstitution after alpha-beta-depleted transplantation in children (dated by TCRdb to about 2016). For the study in its entirety: Using TCR repertoire profiling, the study followed T-cell immune reconstitution in a quantitative way in children after TCRalphabeta/CD19-depleted allogeneic hematopoietic cell transplantation. Findings and caveats that apply to the study as a whole: The frequencies of hyperexpanded clones fell over the following months, and after one year, T-cell counts and TCRbeta diversity were mostly attributed to newly produced T cells. In some patients, the high TCRbeta diversity seen at day 60 was put down to recipient T cells and intrathymic progenitors that had survived conditioning. The apparently early alphabetaT-cell count recovery about two months after transplant was reportedly dependent on only several hundred rapidly expanded clones derived from non-depleted graft cells.

Library creation used PCR. Sequencing was carried out with an Illumina HiSeq 2500. To normalize quantification of the TCRbeta repertoire, the TCR libraries were built with molecular barcoding that relied on unique molecular identifiers. In-frame beta chains were kept once TCRdb had trimmed the public reads at Q25 with fastp and called clones with MiXCR. One record per CDR3 amino acid sequence lists the most common genes and DNA. The sample table holds roughly 300,000 distinct CDR3 sequences, of which 9.5% to 13% were seen once. The leading ten clones occupy 20% to 30% of the sample. V is shortened by 5 bases, J by 4 bases, and the region joining them spans 14 bases. The CDR3 holds 14 amino acids from the cysteine to the phenylalanine. Only the CDR3 portion is preserved as DNA: 42 bases, with reading frame beginning at the first base.

This clonotype originated in a male patient aged 2-10 years who had a stem cell transplant for chronic granulomatous disease, so the T cells may come from the graft donor. The sample was peripheral blood, taken 180 days after TCRalphabeta/CD19-depleted stem cell transplant. The V and J segments used are TRBV12-3 or TRBV12-4 and TRBJ2-5, with a tentative D gene TRBD2 over 6 matching bases. The bases read TGTGCCAGCAGTGACGGGAGTCGGGCAGAGACCCAGTACTTC. This codes for CASSDGSRAETQYF.